A single sample gave rise to the 20 T cell receptor beta chains below, sequenced in a study of T cells after yellow fever vaccination. Via MiXCR, TCRdb re-called the 5' RACE reads, giving one row per CDR3 protein. The data contain hundreds of thousands of distinct CDR3 sequences, 9% to 15% of them singletons. The material sequenced was PBMCs, taken on the day of the yellow fever booster vaccination. Receptors originate from a man under 40 who received the YFV17D yellow fever vaccine.

This clonotype was counted between two and nine times. The chain employs TRBV20-1 and TRBJ2-7, with TRBD2 as a possible D gene (6 bases). The CDR3 is made up of 13 amino acids. V was shortened by 5 bases and J by 0 bases, with 11 bases between the two germline ends. Germline-derived CDR1 and CDR2 are DFQATT and SNEGSKA (reference sequence). The CDR3 nucleotides read TGCAGTGCTTACCGGGACTCCTCCTACGAGCAGTACTTC. Amino acid sequence: CSAYRDSSYEQYF.

The chain couples TRBV18 to TRBJ2-3, with TRBD1 matching 8 bases. Germline values: CDR1 KGHSH, CDR2 LQKENI. This CDR3 has 16 residues. V dropped 0 bases and J dropped 4; count of bases not matched to a gene: 6. The CDR3 nucleotides read TGTGCCAGCTCACCACCTTCAGGACAGGGAGCAGATACGCAGTATTTT. The encoded protein is CASSPPSGQGADTQYF.

The chain recombines TRBV3-1 with TRBJ1-2; D ambiguous. There are 12 residues in the CDR3. The V gene lost 1 base and the J gene lost 7 bases, with 7 bases spanning the gap. Germline values: CDR1 LGHDT, CDR2 YNNKEL (reference sequence). The CDR3 reads CASSQGVPGYTF. The CDR3 nucleotides read TGTGCCAGCAGCCAAGGGGTGCCTGGCTACACCTTC.

This clonotype has more than one count but fewer than ten. This chain joins TRBV7-2 and TRBJ1-2; D is possibly TRBD1 (6 bases). The CDR3 runs to 11 residues. CDR1 and CDR2 (germline): SGHTA, FQGNSA. Trimming stripped 5 bases from V and 8 bases from J, with 9 bases between. The DNA of the CDR3 is TGTGCCAGCAGCCAACAGGGAGGCTACACCTTC. Its translation is CASSQQGGYTF. Using reference TRBV7-2 and TRBJ1-2 for the parts outside the CDR3, the full variable domain is GAGVSQSPSNKVTEKGKDVELRCDPISGHTALYWYRQSLGQGLEFLIYFQGNSAPDKSGLPSDRFSAERTGGSVSTLTIQRTQQEDSAVYLCASSQQGGYTFGSGTRLTVV.

This chain connects TRBV5-1 to TRBJ2-1, with 11 bases matching TRBD2. The CDR3 is 16 amino acids. With V trimmed by 3 bases and J by 8 bases, 10 bases remained unmatched. Germline CDR1 reads SGHRS; CDR2 reads YFSETQ. CDR3 protein: CASSSIAGGRIDEQFF. CDR3 nucleotide sequence: TGCGCCAGCAGCTCGATAGCGGGAGGGCGGATCGATGAGCAGTTCTTC.

The gene calls are TRBV9 and TRBJ2-5; possibly TRBD1 for D (6 bases). CDR3 length: 14 amino acids. V was clipped by 4 bases and J by 4 bases, with 14 bases between them. Germline CDR1 SGDLS, CDR2 YYNGEE. CDR3 residues: CASSRSQGLETQYF. The CDR3 DNA follows: TGTGCCAGCAGCCGTAGCCAGGGGCTAGAGACCCAGTACTTC. Variable domain in full (rest from reference TRBV9 and TRBJ2-5): DSGVTQTPKHLITATGQRVTLRCSPRSGDLSVYWYQQSLDQGLQFLIQYYNGEERAKGNILERFSAQQFPDLHSELNLSSLELGDSALYFCASSRSQGLETQYFGPGTRLLVL.

The rearrangement joins TRBV30 to TRBJ2-7; 7 bases agree with TRBD1. CDR1 is GTSNPN and CDR2 is SVGIG in the germline V gene (reference sequence). The CDR3 runs 15 residues. V shed 1 base, J shed 4 bases, and the junction held 10 bases outside the gene matches. In nucleotides, the CDR3 is TGTGCCTGGAGTGCACTATCGGGACAGCGGTACGAGCAGTACTTC. This codes for CAWSALSGQRYEQYF.

The chain carries TRBV10-3 and TRBJ2-5; D is uncertain. Between the trimmed V and J ends, which lost 2 bases and 2 bases, there was a span of 9 bases. Germline CDR1 is ENHRY and CDR2 is SYGVKD. The CDR3 runs 14 residues. CDR3 DNA sequence: TGTGCCATCAGTGAGGCGTCAGGACAAGAGACCCAGTACTTC. This translates into CAISEASGQETQYF.

The chain carries TRBV5-4 and TRBJ2-1; unclear D gene. Germline CDR1 SGHNT, CDR2 YYREEE (reference sequence). Trimming took 4 bases from V and 4 from J, leaving 9 bases between them. This CDR3 spans 13 amino acids. CDR3 protein: CASSTAEYNEQFF. The CDR3 DNA reads as TGTGCCAGCAGCACCGCAGAGTACAATGAGCAGTTCTTC.

This clonotype was counted many times. The rearrangement joins TRBV2 to TRBJ2-5; 7 positions match TRBD1. This CDR3 has 14 residues. The V segment lost 1 base and the J segment 5 bases; nucleotides outside the gene matches: 4. Germline V lookup: CDR1 SNHLY, CDR2 FYNNEI. The CDR3 coding sequence is TGTGCCAGCAGTGAAGTAACAGGGGAGGAGACCCAGTACTTC. Translating it yields CASSEVTGEETQYF.

This chain joins TRBV7-8 and TRBJ2-5, with TRBD1 matching 7 bases. Germline V CDR1 and CDR2: SGHVS, FQNEAQ. The ends lost 5 bases at V and 5 bases at J; junction bases unmatched: 14. CDR3 length equals 16 residues. For the CDR3, the DNA is TGTGCCAGCAGCCCAGCAGCAGACAGGGAGAGGGAGACCCAGTACTTC. Residues: CASSPAADRERETQYF.

V and J are TRBV19 and TRBJ2-4; 7 bases line up with TRBD1. Losses at the gene ends were 1 base for V and 4 bases for J; bases not matched to a gene: 1. The CDR3 covers 14 residues. Germline CDR1 LNHDA, CDR2 SQIVND (reference sequence). The DNA for the CDR3 is TGTGCCAGTAGTATAGGGGGACAGAAAAACATTCAGTACTTC. As protein: CASSIGGQKNIQYF.

The rearrangement uses TRBV5-1 and TRBJ2-7; 8 nucleotides agree with TRBD1. V dropped 0 bases and J dropped 1; count of bases not matched to a gene: 6. This CDR3 is 16 amino acids long. Germline CDR1 is SGHRS and CDR2 is YFSETQ. The CDR3 region is CASSLEGTGDSYEQYF. CDR3 in DNA: TGCGCCAGCAGCTTGGAAGGGACAGGTGATTCCTACGAGCAGTACTTC.

The gene calls are TRBV7-9 and TRBJ2-5; no clear D gene. Germline V lookup: CDR1 SEHNR, CDR2 FQNEAQ (reference sequence). With 3 bases removed from V and 5 bases from J, the gap between germline ends came to 13 bases. The CDR3 sequence is 14 residues long. The CDR3: CASSLGISAETQYF. CDR3 DNA sequence: TGTGCCAGCAGCTTGGGGATCAGCGCCGAGACCCAGTACTTC.

This clonotype occurred a few times. The genes are TRBV30 and TRBJ1-5, with unresolved D. The germline CDR1 and CDR2 sequences are GTSNPN and SVGIG (reference sequence). The germline V and J ends were trimmed by 7 bases and 2 bases, with 12 bases remaining between them. This CDR3 comprises 13 residues. The CDR3 here is CASNGGGNQPQHF. Here the CDR3 DNA reads TGTGCCTCCAACGGCGGCGGCAATCAGCCCCAGCATTTT.

This clonotype was picked up a small number of times. Written as DNA, the CDR3 is TGTGCCAGCAGTTACTCTAGGGTCCCGGGAACACATACGCAGTATTTT. This sequence encodes CASSYSRVPGTHTQYF. The chain joins TRBV6-5 to TRBJ2-3, with D possibly TRBD2 on 5 matching bases. V was cut by 0 bases and J by 7 bases, with 17 bases left in between. This CDR3 has 16 residues. Germline values: CDR1 MNHEY, CDR2 SVGAGI.

This clonotype showed up just a few times. This chain uses TRBV4-3 with TRBJ2-7; D perhaps matches TRBD1 (5 bases). Germline CDR1 LGHNA, CDR2 YSLEER. This CDR3 has 16 residues. Trimming removed 0 bases at V and 3 bases at J, with 15 bases between. This chain's CDR3 is CASSQERAGYNYEQYF. CDR3 nucleotide sequence: TGCGCCAGCAGCCAAGAAAGGGCAGGGTATAACTACGAGCAGTACTTC.

There are a few counts of this clonotype. The chain is built from TRBV7-6 and TRBJ2-3; no definite D call. CDR3 length: 17 residues. The germline V gene encodes CDR1 SGHVS and CDR2 FNYEAQ. V lost 1 base and J lost 1, with 15 bases in between. CDR3 bases: TGTGCCAGCAGCTTAGTAGGTGCACCCGACGGCACAGATACGCAGTATTTT. Residues: CASSLVGAPDGTDTQYF.

This clonotype was observed a handful of times. The CDR3 is CAWTRGLSTDTQYF. DNA of the CDR3: TGTGCCTGGACCCGGGGACTTAGCACAGATACGCAGTATTTT. V and J are TRBV30 and TRBJ2-3; TRBD2 might be the D (6 bases). V dropped 4 bases and J dropped 0 bases, with 11 bases sitting between them. The germline V gene encodes CDR1 GTSNPN and CDR2 SVGIG (reference sequence). This CDR3 spans 14 amino acids.

This clonotype occurred a few times. The chain employs TRBV5-1 and TRBJ1-1, with 8 bases matching TRBD1. V shed 4 bases and J 6 bases; nucleotides not matched to a gene: 8. CDR3 size: 14 residues. Germline CDR1 is SGHRS and CDR2 is YFSETQ. DNA of the CDR3: TGCGCCAGCAGCCTGGGACAGGCCCCAGCTGAAGCTTTCTTT. It yields the protein CASSLGQAPAEAFF.